What follows describes a single TCR beta chain. The repertoire was sequenced with immunoSEQ multiplex PCR; TCRdb's copy has only in-frame clones and lacks some. The repertoire includes about 240,000 clones, 86% of them detected once, and more than 9% sits in the top ten. This entry is derived from a study of blood T cell repertoires in COVID-19. CDR1 MNHEY and CDR2 SVGAGI come from the germline V gene. V lost 3 bases and J lost 8; bases outside the gene matches: 10. The CDR3 is 16 amino acids. The source material was peripheral blood. The chain joins TRBV6-5 to TRBJ2-1; 10 bases match TRBD2. The TCR sequence derives from a man aged 80 or over with acute or convalescent COVID-19. The CDR3 nucleotides are TGTGCCAGCAGTTATCAGGCTAGCGGGAGTCTCGATGAGCAGTTCTTC. Amino acids: CASSYQASGSLDEQFF.